This T cell receptor (beta chain) came from a study of blood T cells in healthy people across ages. The study's findings and limits: Whereas aged donors had fewer naive CD4+ cells, long-lived donors had more of them and higher diversity.

Alongside a J-beta primer mix, a sample-barcoded 5' primer served in a second PCR lasting roughly 7 to 12 cycles. TCRdb redid the calling of the 5' RACE reads with MiXCR, one entry per CDR3 protein. The sample includes about 1.8 million distinct CDR3 sequences, around half of them seen just once. This clonotype was seen only a few times. The target antigen is unknown. This CDR3 is 13 amino acids long. Per the germline V gene, CDR1 is DFQATT and CDR2 is SNEGSKA (reference sequence). V gave up 3 bases and J gave up 7 bases, with 13 bases separating them. The source is a woman between 35 and 50 years old in good health. The V and J genes are TRBV20-1 and TRBJ2-4; no clear D gene. Material for sequencing was blood. CDR3 sequence reads: CSASAQLGNIQYF. Here the CDR3 DNA reads TGCAGTGCTAGTGCTCAGTTGGGGAACATTCAGTACTTC.